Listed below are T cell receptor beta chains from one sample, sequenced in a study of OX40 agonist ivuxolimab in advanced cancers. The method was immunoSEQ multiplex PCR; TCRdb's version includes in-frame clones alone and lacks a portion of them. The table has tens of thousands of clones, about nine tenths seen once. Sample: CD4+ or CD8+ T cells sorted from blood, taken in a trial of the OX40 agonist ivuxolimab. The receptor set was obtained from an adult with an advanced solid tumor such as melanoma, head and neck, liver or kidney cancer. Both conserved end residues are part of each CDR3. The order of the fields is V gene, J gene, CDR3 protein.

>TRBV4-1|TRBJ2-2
CASSPFPAGVVFPGELFF
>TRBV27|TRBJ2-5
CASRVLQGAGETQYF
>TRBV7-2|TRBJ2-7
CASSVHGLATYEQYF
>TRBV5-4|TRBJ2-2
CASNQLTGLAANTGELFF
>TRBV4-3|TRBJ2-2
CASSQGAPIGTLTNTGELFF
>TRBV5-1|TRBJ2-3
CASFKLGTDSTDTQYF
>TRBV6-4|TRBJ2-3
CATPEASGRVAPDTQYF
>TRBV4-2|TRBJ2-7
CASSQLLAGPYEQYF
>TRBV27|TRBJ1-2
CASSLSPGTGGHGYTF
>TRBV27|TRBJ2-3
CASRSLIAISTDTQYF
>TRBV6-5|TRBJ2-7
CASSGGSGGEQYF
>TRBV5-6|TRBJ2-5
CASSLEEGETQYF
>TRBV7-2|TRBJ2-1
CASSLATSGRAYEQFF
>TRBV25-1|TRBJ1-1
CASSGQGALGSTEAFF
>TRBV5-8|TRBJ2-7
CASSGGTGGPYEQYF
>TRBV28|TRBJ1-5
CASVPRTGGPHGEQPQHF
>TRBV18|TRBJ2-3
CASSPEIDSTTQYF
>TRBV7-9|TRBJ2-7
CASSFNPQHPGTLIKQYF
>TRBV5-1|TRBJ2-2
CASSIPGGELFF
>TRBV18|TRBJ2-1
CASSPGANHYPYNEQFF
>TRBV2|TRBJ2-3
CASRAGQDGGGTDTQYF
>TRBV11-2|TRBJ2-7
CASSLTSGGPYEQYF
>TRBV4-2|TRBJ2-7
CASSEGDKSTYEQYF
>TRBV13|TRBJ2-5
CASSESGNSVETQYF
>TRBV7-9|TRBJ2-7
CASTNLGVGGEQYF
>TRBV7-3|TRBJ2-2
CASSLISSGGAGTGELFF
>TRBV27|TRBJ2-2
CASSLGGAGELFF
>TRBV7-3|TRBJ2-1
CASSSPGTTLGNEQFF
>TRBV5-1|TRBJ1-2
CASSLAFDGNNYGYTF
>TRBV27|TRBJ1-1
CASSLSRQGGTEAFF
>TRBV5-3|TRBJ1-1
CARSLSPGQGDAEAFF
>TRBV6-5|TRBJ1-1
CVIHQGAEAFF
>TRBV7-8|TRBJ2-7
CASSPTGLAGLYEQYF
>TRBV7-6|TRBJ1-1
CASSLLQGGNTEAFF
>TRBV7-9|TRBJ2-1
CASSPVPGEQFF
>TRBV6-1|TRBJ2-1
CASRPPPSYSEQFF
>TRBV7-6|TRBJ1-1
CASSLGTPQGGGTEAFF
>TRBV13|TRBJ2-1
CASSPPGQVLYNEQFF
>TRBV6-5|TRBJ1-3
CASRAGRNSGNTIYF
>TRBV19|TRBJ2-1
CASSRVGVGYYNEQFF
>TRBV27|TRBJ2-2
CASSFLDSNLGNTGELFF
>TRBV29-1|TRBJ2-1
CSVEGQGIYNEQFF
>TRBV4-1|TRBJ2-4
CASSQHGDIQYF
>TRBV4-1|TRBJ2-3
CASSPQGRSSTDTQYF
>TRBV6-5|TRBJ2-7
CASSKDRVWSYEQYF